The subject of this entry is one T cell receptor beta chain. The entry originates in a study of technical replicates of blood from several donors. The method was immunoSEQ multiplex PCR; TCRdb's version includes in-frame clones alone and lacks a portion of them. The sample has roughly 85,000 clones; 94% are singletons. This receptor was obtained from a human donor in good health. Sequenced: T cells isolated from PBMCs.

The CDR3 region is CASSQAWTGPDGYTF. The CDR3 DNA is TGTGCCAGCAGCCAAGCGTGGACAGGGCCCGATGGCTACACCTTC. The chain uses TRBV14 and TRBJ1-2; the match to TRBD1 covers 8 bases. The CDR3 length is 15 residues. The V gene's germline CDR1 is SGHDN and CDR2 FVKESK. Trimming took 1 base from V and 6 from J; bases not matched to a gene: 7.